The T cell receptor (beta chain) under discussion was sequenced for a study of shared clonotypes between healthy human individuals. The study's findings and limits: Shared clonotypes: about 5% naive CD4, roughly 3.8% naive CD8, roughly 2.2% memory CD4, 0.35% to 0.5% memory CD8. It was the non-shared clonotypes that had lower generation probabilities than clonotypes shared by all four donors.

The count of this clone is one. What it recognizes is unknown. CDR1 is SGHNT and CDR2 is YYREEE in the germline V gene (reference sequence). This CDR3 region has 16 residues. V gave up 4 bases and J gave up 4 bases; unmatched junction bases: 13. The method was immunoSEQ multiplex PCR; TCRdb's version includes in-frame clones alone and lacks a portion of them. This sample yields a few million clones, of which approximately 96% are seen a single time; more than 0.1% belongs to the top ten. The clonotype comes from a man between 18 and 35 years old in good health. This chain connects TRBV5-4 to TRBJ2-7, with 8 bases aligning to TRBD1. Sequencing was done on a sample of naive CD4+ T cells sorted from blood. Specified subset: CD45RA+ positively selected. CDR3 coding DNA: TGTGCCAGCAGCAGGGGGACAGGCAAGGGGAATTACGAGCAGTACTTC. Translating gives CASSRGTGKGNYEQYF. Full variable domain (outside the CDR3, taken from reference TRBV5-4 and TRBJ2-7): ETGVTQSPTHLIKTRGQQVTLRCSSQSGHNTVSWYQQALGQGPQFIFQYYREEENGRGNFPPRFSGLQFPNYSSELNVNALELDDSALYLCASSRGTGKGNYEQYFGPGTRLTVT.